The T cell receptor (beta chain) described here comes from a study of beta chain features in type 1 diabetes. Regarding the study as a whole: Shorter TCRB CDR3s, moderately but significantly so, were found in Type 1 diabetes patients in all four CD4+ subsets.

Expressed TCRB transcripts got sequenced, as all isolated RNA was reverse transcribed. TCRdb keeps only in-frame clones here, not all; method: immunoSEQ multiplex PCR. Of about 370,000 clones listed, over 8.5% are singletons. Sorting gave populations that all exceeded 98% purity. Losses at the gene ends were 5 bases for V and 0 bases for J; bases not matched to a gene: 1. This CDR3 is 16 amino acids long. Germline CDR1 is LNHDA and CDR2 is SQIVND (reference sequence). The sample holds many counts of this clone. Its antigen remains unidentified. The J gene is TRBJ2-1, the V gene TRBV19; TRBD2 agrees at 13 bases. The origin of this receptor is a man aged 25-45 years with type 1 diabetes. Material: central memory CD4+ T cells from blood. CDR3 coding DNA: TGTGCCAGTAGTCGGACTAGCGGGAGCTCCTACAATGAGCAGTTCTTC. It yields the protein CASSRTSGSSYNEQFF. The complete variable domain, with remaining parts taken from reference TRBV19 and TRBJ2-1, reads DGGITQSPKYLFRKEGQNVTLSCEQNLNHDAMYWYRQDPGQGLRLIYYSQIVNDFQKGDIAEGYSVSREKKESFPLTVTSAQKNPTAFYLCASSRTSGSSYNEQFFGPGTRLTVL.